This T cell receptor (beta chain) is from a study of cytomegalovirus exposure and HLA in healthy donors. Comment on this clone: Its antigen is not identified.

From germline, CDR1 is SNHLY and CDR2 FYNNEI. Trimming cost V 8 bases and J 0 bases; bases outside gene matches: 3. CDR3 size: 13 residues. PCR was performed using 60 Vbeta and 13 Jbeta primers. Some clones are missing from TCRdb's copy, which holds only in-frame ones; the method was immunoSEQ multiplex PCR. The sample includes 150,000 to 200,000 clones, around 67% seen only once; the top ten take around 4%. Study-level findings and limits: Researchers reported from a later analysis that most CMV-associated TCR beta chains appeared HLA-restricted. A later analysis found TCR association rates differed by HLA locus, highest for DRB1 and lowest for HLA-C.

The source material was PBMCs. The chain has TRBV2 and TRBJ2-5; 7 nucleotides match TRBD1. The clonotype comes from a woman between 18 and 29 years old in good health and CMV-seropositive. This CDR3 is CASGGQDQETQYF. The CDR3, as DNA: TGTGCCAGCGGTGGACAGGACCAAGAGACCCAGTACTTC.